The next 20 T cell receptor beta chains were all read from a single sample in a study of blood T cell repertoires in COVID-19. Produced via immunoSEQ multiplex PCR; TCRdb's table is partial and in-frame only. Of some 120,000 clones detected, around nine tenths appear once; the ten largest clones hold approximately 1.2%. Specimen: peripheral blood. The source is a woman of 80 years or more with acute or convalescent COVID-19.

The chain recombines TRBV5-1 with TRBJ1-1; TRBD1 matches 8 bases. V trimming: 5 bases; J trimming: 2 bases; junction bases outside the gene matches: 14. The CDR3 totals 17 residues. Germline CDR1 SGHRS, CDR2 YFSETQ. CDR3 amino acids: CASSTTGAASLNTEAFF. In DNA, the CDR3 is TGCGCCAGCAGTACGACAGGGGCCGCATCCCTAAACACTGAAGCTTTCTTT.

The V gene is TRBV7-3, the J gene TRBJ1-1; weak D call: TRBD1 (6 bases). Looked up from germline, CDR1 is SGHTA and CDR2 is FQGTGA. The germline V and J ends were trimmed by 3 bases and 1 base, with 9 bases remaining between them. This CDR3 spans 14 amino acids. The CDR3 nucleotides read TGTGCCAGCAGCTTGGGACACCAGAACACTGAAGCTTTCTTT. It encodes CASSLGHQNTEAFF. The full variable domain, with the rest looked up from reference TRBV7-3 and TRBJ1-1, is GAGVSQTPSNKVTEKGKYVELRCDPISGHTALYWYRQSLGQGPEFLIYFQGTGAADDSGLPNDRFFAVRPEGSVSTLKIQRTERGDSAVYLCASSLGHQNTEAFFGQGTRLTVV.

The V and J genes are TRBV7-8 and TRBJ2-7; D ambiguous. CDR1 is SGHVS, CDR2 FQNEAQ, per germline. This CDR3 region has 13 residues. Trimming shortened V by 5 bases and J by 0 bases, and 8 bases separated the two germline ends. The CDR3 here is CASSAPGSYEQYF. For the CDR3, the DNA is TGTGCCAGCAGCGCTCCGGGCTCCTACGAGCAGTACTTC.

In DNA form, the CDR3 reads TGCGCCAGCAGCCGGGAAACTAACTCCGGAGATACGCAGTATTTT. Its protein is CASSRETNSGDTQYF. V and J are TRBV5-1 and TRBJ2-3, with D possibly being TRBD2 (5 bases). Germline CDR1 is SGHRS and CDR2 is YFSETQ. Trimming removed 4 bases from V and 5 bases from J, with 17 bases in between. The CDR3 contains 15 residues.

This clone occurred a few times. This sequence joins TRBV5-1 and TRBJ2-5; D ambiguous. Trimming took 4 bases from V and 4 from J, leaving 8 bases between them. Germline V gene lookup returns CDR1 SGHRS and CDR2 YFSETQ. The CDR3 spans 12 residues. Written as DNA, the CDR3 is TGCGCCAGCAGCCCAGGTCCAGAGACCCAGTACTTC. It specifies CASSPGPETQYF. Full variable domain (missing parts from reference TRBV5-1 and TRBJ2-5): KAGVTQTPRYLIKTRGQQVTLSCSPISGHRSVSWYQQTPGQGLQFLFEYFSETQRNKGNFPGRFSGRQFSNSRSEMNVSTLELGDSALYLCASSPGPETQYFGPGTRLLVL.

The chain uses TRBV10-3 and TRBJ2-4; D perhaps matches TRBD2 (6 bases). V gave up 3 bases and J gave up 6 bases, with 12 bases separating them. Germline lookup yields CDR1 ENHRY and CDR2 SYGVKD. This CDR3 is 14 amino acids long. CDR3 nucleotide sequence: TGTGCCATCAGTGAAACGCGGGGTCCAAACATTCAGTACTTC. Its translation is CAISETRGPNIQYF.

In its sample, this clone was seen a few times. The chain couples TRBV5-1 to TRBJ1-6; no definite D call. The CDR3 spans 17 residues. Deletions cut 0 bases from V and 0 bases from J, with 10 bases between. Germline V gene data show CDR1 as SGHRS and CDR2 as YFSETQ. CDR3: CASSLVPGSSYNSPLHF. The CDR3 nucleotides are TGCGCCAGCAGCTTGGTACCGGGGAGCTCCTATAATTCACCCCTCCACTTT.

The V call is TRBV4-1, the J call TRBJ2-5, with D possibly being TRBD2 (5 bases). Germline CDR1 is MGHRA and CDR2 is YSYEKL. Trimming cost V 3 bases and J 5 bases, with 13 bases left between them. CDR3 length equals 14 residues. The CDR3, as DNA: TGCGCCAGCAGCCAGGGAGACATGTGGGAGACCCAGTACTTC. Translation gives CASSQGDMWETQYF.

The J gene is TRBJ2-2, the V gene TRBV7-3; TRBD2 matches 7 bases. The V segment lost 6 bases and the J segment 6 bases; nucleotides outside the gene matches: 7. The CDR3 length is 14 residues. The V gene's germline CDR1 is SGHTA and CDR2 FQGTGA. In DNA form, the CDR3 reads TGTGCCAGCAGTAACAGACTAGCTCCCGGGGAGCTGTTTTTT. This codes for CASSNRLAPGELFF.

The chain recombines TRBV7-8 with TRBJ2-7; tentatively, D is TRBD2 (6 bases). The V gene lost 1 base and the J gene lost 6 bases, with 16 bases spanning the gap. Germline lookup yields CDR1 SGHVS and CDR2 FQNEAQ. This CDR3 is built from 15 residues. Here the CDR3 DNA reads TGTGCCAGCAGCTTAGAGGGAGGAAAAGTAACCGAGCAGTACTTC. Its protein is CASSLEGGKVTEQYF.

The chain employs TRBV24-1 and TRBJ1-2, with D uncertain. CDR1 and CDR2 from the germline V gene are KGHDR and SFDVKD. CDR3 length: 13 amino acids. V lost 4 bases and J 8 bases, leaving 13 bases between the germline ends. The DNA for the CDR3 is TGTGCCACCAGTGACCCCTTCGGGTTGGGCTACACCTTC. Translated: CATSDPFGLGYTF.

In its sample, this clone was seen once. The DNA of the CDR3 is TGTGCCAGCAGCCAACGGACTAGCGGGAGCTACAATGAGCAGTTCTTC. It is translated as CASSQRTSGSYNEQFF. V and J are TRBV7-9 and TRBJ2-1; 13 bases agree with TRBD2. In germline, CDR1 is SEHNR, CDR2 FQNEAQ (reference sequence). The CDR3 length is 16 residues. The V gene end was trimmed by 5 bases and the J gene end by 3 bases; junction bases not matched to a gene: 4.

The rearrangement links TRBV5-8 to TRBJ2-3; unclear D gene. The V and J ends lost 7 bases and 4 bases respectively, with 7 bases between them. The CDR3 sequence is 11 residues long. Germline V gives CDR1 SGHTS, CDR2 YDEGEE. The CDR3 DNA follows: TGTGCCAGCCGAGTTGCAGATACGCAGTATTTT. It yields the protein CASRVADTQYF.

The V and J genes are TRBV6-2 or TRBV6-3 and TRBJ2-7; possible D gene TRBD1, 7 bases. V lost 0 bases to trimming and J lost 6 bases, with 21 bases between them. CDR1 is MNHEY, CDR2 SVGEGT, per germline. The CDR3 is 17 amino acids. CDR3 in amino acids: CASSYSTLGPGGIEQYF. CDR3 DNA: TGTGCCAGCAGTTACTCGACGTTAGGGCCAGGGGGGATCGAGCAGTACTTC.

CDR3 protein: CASSVAGSGANVLTF. DNA for the CDR3: TGTGCCAGCAGCGTTGCGGGTTCTGGGGCCAACGTCCTGACTTTC. The J gene is TRBJ2-6, the V gene TRBV9; the D gene is possibly TRBD2 (5 bases). The CDR3 is made up of 15 amino acids. Looked up from germline, CDR1 is SGDLS and CDR2 is YYNGEE. The V and J ends lost 2 bases and 1 base respectively, with 7 bases between them.

This clone was picked up a small number of times. This rearrangement joins TRBV5-5 to TRBJ2-7; TRBD1 matches 9 bases. In germline, CDR1 is SGHKS, CDR2 YYEKEE (reference sequence). Unmatched junction bases numbered 5, after V lost 3 bases and J lost 4 bases. The CDR3 covers 14 residues. DNA for the CDR3: TGTGCCAGCAGCTACGACAGGGGGTTTTACGAGCAGTACTTC. Its protein product is CASSYDRGFYEQYF.

The chain joins TRBV27 to TRBJ1-2; D ambiguous. Per germline, CDR1 MNHEY and CDR2 SMNVEV (reference sequence). V gave up 7 bases and J gave up 1 base, with 16 bases separating them. This CDR3 has 15 amino acids. For the CDR3, the DNA is TGTGCCAGCAAACCCCGGGGAGGCCTTAACTATGGCTACACCTTC. It is translated as CASKPRGGLNYGYTF.

The chain uses TRBV5-4 and TRBJ2-1, with a tentative D call TRBD2 (6 bases). In germline, CDR1 is SGHNT, CDR2 YYREEE (reference sequence). This CDR3 is built from 17 residues. Trimming shortened V by 0 bases and J by 0 bases, and 13 bases separated the two germline ends. The CDR3 here is CASSLDPSVSSYNEQFF. For the CDR3, the DNA is TGTGCCAGCAGCTTGGACCCTAGCGTGAGCTCCTACAATGAGCAGTTCTTC.

This clone was seen just once. V and J are TRBV6-5 and TRBJ2-7, with D maybe TRBD2 (5 bases). CDR3 length equals 12 residues. Trimming removed 5 bases at V and 4 bases at J, with 9 bases between. Looked up from germline, CDR1 is MNHEY and CDR2 is SVGAGI. CDR3 residues: CASSPRGYEQYF. The CDR3 bases are TGTGCCAGCAGTCCCCGCGGGTACGAGCAGTACTTC.

The V and J genes are TRBV5-1 and TRBJ1-1, with TRBD1 matching over 10 bases. The length of the CDR3 is 13 residues. After removal of 4 bases from V and 10 bases from J, the junction contained 7 bases not matched to a gene. Germline V gene data show CDR1 as SGHRS and CDR2 as YFSETQ. CDR3 loop: CASSLPGQGLAFF. CDR3 in DNA: TGCGCCAGCAGCCTTCCGGGACAGGGGTTAGCTTTCTTT.